This T cell receptor (beta chain) was captured in a study of blood T cell repertoires in COVID-19. The CDR3 covers 13 residues. Germline loops: CDR1 KGHSH, CDR2 LQKENI. After removal of 8 bases from V and 1 base from J, the junction contained 3 bases not matched to a gene. In the original workflow: Amplification of reference gene primers was used by the study to estimate nucleated cell counts. The protocol was immunoSEQ multiplex PCR, while the TCRdb copy is restricted to in-frame clones and leaves out a portion. V and J calls and clone size come straight from that table; D and trimming were deduced from the DNA. The data hold 55,000 to 80,000 clones, with 81% observed a single time. This clone appeared a single time.

V and J are TRBV18 and TRBJ1-2; 8 bases fit TRBD1. The sequencing sample was made of peripheral blood. The receptor's source is a woman between 65 and 79 years old with acute or convalescent COVID-19. The CDR3 is CASADRGNYGYTF. In DNA, the CDR3 is TGTGCCAGCGCTGACAGGGGTAACTATGGCTACACCTTC.